These 4 T cell receptor beta chains were all obtained from the same sample, sequenced in a study of OX40 agonist ivuxolimab in advanced cancers. Using immunoSEQ multiplex PCR, the repertoire was profiled, and TCRdb retains in-frame clones only, with some absent. There are under 65,000 clones in the sample; about nine tenths occur only once, and 0.76% lies in the top ten. This sample comprised CD4+ or CD8+ T cells sorted from blood, obtained in a trial of the OX40 agonist ivuxolimab. Receptors originate from an adult with an advanced solid tumor such as melanoma, head and neck, liver or kidney cancer.

The chain carries TRBV6-5 and TRBJ1-5, with TRBD1 matching over 7 bases. This CDR3 region has 14 residues. CDR1 is MNHEY, CDR2 SVGAGI, per germline. Losses at the gene ends were 4 bases for V and 6 bases for J; bases not matched to a gene: 6. The CDR3 loop reads CASSSTGRGQPQHF. CDR3 DNA sequence: TGTGCCAGCAGTTCGACAGGGAGAGGTCAGCCCCAGCATTTT.

The chain is built from TRBV4-1 and TRBJ2-7; D uncertain. Looked up from germline, CDR1 is MGHRA and CDR2 is YSYEKL. The CDR3 extends over 19 amino acids. Trimming pared 0 bases from V and 4 bases from J, leaving 25 bases between. Here the CDR3 DNA reads TGCGCCAGCAGCCAAGATGCAAGGACCTCGTCAGAGCTCCCATACGAGCAGTACTTC. Translating gives CASSQDARTSSELPYEQYF.

V usage is TRBV6-1 and J usage is TRBJ2-2; either TRBD1 or TRBD2 may supply D (5 bases each). Germline-derived CDR1 and CDR2 are MNHNS and SASEGT. CDR3 length: 14 amino acids. V lost 6 bases to trimming and J lost 0 bases, with 8 bases between them. The DNA for the CDR3 is TGTGCCAGCAGAGGGACGACGAACACCGGGGAGCTGTTTTTT. It yields the protein CASRGTTNTGELFF.

This chain connects TRBV9 to TRBJ2-1, with TRBD1 matching 8 bases. In germline, CDR1 is SGDLS, CDR2 YYNGEE. Germline trimming cut 1 base from V and 0 bases from J; bases unmatched to any gene: 9. CDR3 length equals 18 residues. CDR3 coding DNA: TGTGCCAGCAGCGTATCGGGACAGGTAATTAGCTCCTACAATGAGCAGTTCTTC. It encodes CASSVSGQVISSYNEQFF.